The 20 T cell receptor beta chains in this list originate from one sample, sequenced in a study of CD8 T cells in ankylosing spondylitis. One entry per CDR3 protein, called by TCRdb with MiXCR from the 5' RACE reads. The data hold approximately 90,000 distinct CDR3 sequences, with 7.5% to 9% observed a single time. Sequences were obtained from blood, either unsorted or a sorted T cell fraction (not recorded which). These receptors originate from a male donor with ankylosing spondylitis or in good health (not recorded which).

There are many counts of this clonotype. The J gene is TRBJ2-1, the V gene TRBV6-5; no clear D. Germline V CDR1 and CDR2: MNHEY, SVGAGI. V was trimmed by 2 bases and J by 0 bases, leaving 8 bases between them. The CDR3 loop spans 15 amino acids. The CDR3 here is CASSYSPSSYNEQFF. DNA of the CDR3: TGTGCCAGCAGTTACAGTCCGAGCTCCTACAATGAGCAGTTCTTC.

As concerns this clonotype: A much larger clonotype is one base distant, so this may be a read error. V and J are TRBV20-1 and TRBJ2-1; the match to TRBD2 covers 8 bases. From germline, CDR1 is DFQATT and CDR2 SNEGSKA (reference sequence). This CDR3 is 15 amino acids long. The CDR3 loop is CSTSSMQREINEQFF. The CDR3 DNA follows: TGCAGTACTAGTTCCATGCAGCGGGAGATCAATGAGCAGTTCTTC.

This clonotype showed up many times. The V and J genes are TRBV30 and TRBJ1-5; D is unresolved. Germline values: CDR1 GTSNPN, CDR2 SVGIG (reference sequence). With 3 bases removed from V and 4 bases from J, the gap between germline ends came to 16 bases. This CDR3 region has 15 residues. The CDR3 sequence is CAWRPSGRRNQPQHF. Written as DNA, the CDR3 is TGTGCCTGGAGACCCTCGGGCAGGCGAAATCAGCCCCAGCATTTT.

This clonotype has a count of ten or more. V is TRBV10-3 and J is TRBJ2-1; 15 nucleotides agree with TRBD2. Germline values: CDR1 ENHRY, CDR2 SYGVKD. The CDR3 is made up of 16 amino acids. Germline trimming cut 4 bases from V and 6 bases from J; bases unmatched to any gene: 4. The CDR3 region is CAISAGLAGGSNEQFF. DNA of the CDR3: TGTGCCATCAGTGCGGGACTAGCGGGGGGATCCAATGAGCAGTTCTTC.

Concerning this clonotype itself: At one boundary the junction diverges from the germline segment, which might be a read error. This chain uses TRBV20-1 with TRBJ2-1; D tentatively reads TRBD1 or TRBD2 (6 bases each). CDR1 is DFQATT, CDR2 SNEGSKA, per germline (reference sequence). There are 13 residues in the CDR3. In DNA form, the CDR3 reads TGCAGTTCTAGGGACTGGAAGAGGGGGGAGCAGTTCTTC. Translation: CSSRDWKRGEQFF.

There are a few counts of this clonotype. J is TRBJ2-7 and V is TRBV25-1; D may correspond to TRBD1 or TRBD2 (5 bases each). Germline loops: CDR1 MGHDK, CDR2 SYGVNS. The CDR3 is 13 amino acids. Trimming shortened V by 3 bases and J by 9 bases, and 15 bases separated the two germline ends. The CDR3 bases are TGTGCCAGCAGTGAGTTTGGGGACCATAGGCAGTACTTC. It is translated as CASSEFGDHRQYF.

The chain carries TRBV6-2 or TRBV6-3 and TRBJ2-7; 9 nucleotides match TRBD1. Germline loops: CDR1 MNHEY, CDR2 SVGEGT. V dropped 2 bases and J dropped 1; count of bases not matched to a gene: 6. The CDR3 is 16 residues long. CDR3 protein: CASSYAHRGRSYEQYF. The CDR3 DNA is TGTGCCAGCAGTTACGCCCACAGGGGGCGATCCTACGAGCAGTACTTC.

This clonotype was seen ten or more times. V is TRBV5-1 and J is TRBJ2-1; D is uncertain. The germline V and J ends were trimmed by 5 bases and 0 bases, with 21 bases remaining between them. CDR3 length: 18 amino acids. Germline CDR1 is SGHRS and CDR2 is YFSETQ. CDR3 sequence: CASSPDPADADSYNEQFF. The CDR3 DNA sequence: TGCGCCAGCAGTCCGGACCCGGCAGACGCGGACTCCTACAATGAGCAGTTCTTC.

This clonotype has just a few counts. This chain uses TRBV29-1 with TRBJ2-1; 7 positions match TRBD2. The CDR3 has 12 amino acids. Germline-derived CDR1 and CDR2 are SQVTM and ANQGSEA. V lost 4 bases to trimming and J lost 7 bases; unmatched junction nucleotides: 4. The CDR3 DNA sequence: TGCAGCGTTGGAGGGAGGGGTAATGAGCAGTTCTTC. The encoded protein is CSVGGRGNEQFF.

At least ten counts were recorded for this clonotype. The chain couples TRBV29-1 to TRBJ2-7; 7 nucleotides line up with TRBD1. This CDR3 comprises 14 residues. The V gene end was trimmed by 0 bases and the J gene end by 3 bases; junction bases not matched to a gene: 5. Looked up from germline, CDR1 is SQVTM and CDR2 is ANQGSEA. CDR3 bases: TGCAGCGTTGAAGATCGGCGACAGGGCTACGAGCAGTACTTC. Translation: CSVEDRRQGYEQYF.

This clonotype occurred many times. The chain has TRBV4-3 and TRBJ2-7; D may be TRBD1 (6 bases). Trimming cost V 1 base and J 3 bases, with 13 bases left between them. In germline, CDR1 is LGHNA, CDR2 YSLEER. CDR3 length equals 15 residues. CDR3 loop: CASSQASTGNYEQYF. Written as DNA, the CDR3 is TGCGCCAGCAGCCAAGCTTCCACAGGGAACTACGAGCAGTACTTC.

In this sample, this clonotype turned up many times. The chain carries TRBV27 and TRBJ2-1; D possibly corresponds to TRBD2 (5 bases). V lost 5 bases to trimming and J lost 4 bases, with 9 bases between them. Germline V gene sequence: CDR1 MNHEY, CDR2 SMNVEV (reference sequence). The CDR3 is 13 amino acids. The CDR3 DNA reads TGTGCCAGCAGTCTCGGGGTTTACAATGAGCAGTTCTTC. Translated: CASSLGVYNEQFF.

The table lists this clonotype with many counts. J is TRBJ2-7 and V is TRBV4-3; the D call may be TRBD1 or TRBD2 (5 bases each). V shed 1 base and J shed 4 bases, with 17 bases lying between them. The CDR3 consists of 16 residues. Germline values: CDR1 LGHNA, CDR2 YSLEER. CDR3 amino acids: CASSQVATEGWYEQYF. The CDR3 region has the DNA TGCGCCAGCAGCCAAGTGGCGACTGAGGGGTGGTACGAGCAGTACTTC.

In this sample, this clonotype turned up many times. The chain combines TRBV9 with TRBJ1-6; D is unresolved. V lost 2 bases and J 1 base, leaving 10 bases between the germline ends. The length of the CDR3 is 16 residues. CDR1 is SGDLS and CDR2 is YYNGEE in the germline V gene. The CDR3 sequence: CASSVGEGSYNSPLHF. The CDR3 region has the DNA TGTGCCAGCAGCGTCGGAGAGGGATCCTATAATTCACCCCTCCACTTT.

This clonotype was observed at least ten times. This chain links TRBV3-1 with TRBJ2-7; D uncertain. The V end lost 5 bases, the J end lost 0 bases, and 11 bases lay between the germline ends. The CDR3 consists of 14 residues. The germline V gene has CDR1 LGHDT and CDR2 YNNKEL (reference sequence). DNA for the CDR3: TGTGCCAGCAGCACAAATGGGAACTCCTACGAGCAGTACTTC. Its translation is CASSTNGNSYEQYF.

This clonotype came up many times. The rearrangement links TRBV20-1 to TRBJ2-1; TRBD2 agrees at 8 bases. The CDR3 is 12 amino acids. Germline lookup yields CDR1 DFQATT and CDR2 SNEGSKA (reference sequence). Trimming removed 5 bases from V and 7 bases from J; junction bases left unmatched: 4. CDR3: CSALSGMNEQFF. DNA for the CDR3: TGCAGTGCTCTTAGCGGGATGAATGAGCAGTTCTTC.

Many counts were recorded for this clonotype. The J gene is TRBJ2-5, the V gene TRBV6-2 or TRBV6-3; D remains ambiguous. From germline, CDR1 is MNHEY and CDR2 SVGEGT. V was cut by 3 bases and J by 4 bases, with 9 bases left in between. This CDR3 is built from 13 residues. The CDR3 nucleotides are TGTGCCAGCAGTTATCCTAGTGCAGAGACCCAGTACTTC. Protein product: CASSYPSAETQYF.

This clonotype was observed at least ten times. The chain has TRBV12-3 or TRBV12-4 and TRBJ2-1, with D possibly being TRBD2 (6 bases). There are 14 residues in the CDR3. Trimming cost V 7 bases and J 7 bases, with 17 bases left between them. CDR3 amino acids: CASTFRGTGNEQFF. The DNA for the CDR3 is TGTGCCAGCACCTTCCGCGGGACGGGTAATGAGCAGTTCTTC.

J is TRBJ1-1 and V is TRBV7-2; no clear D gene. The CDR3 has 14 amino acids. Trimming removed 5 bases from V and 1 base from J, with 11 bases in between. Per the germline V gene, CDR1 is SGHTA and CDR2 is FQGNSA. CDR3 nucleotide sequence: TGTGCCAGCAGCAAACAAACTTCGAACACTGAAGCTTTCTTT. It encodes CASSKQTSNTEAFF.

This rearrangement joins TRBV11-2 to TRBJ2-1; tentatively, D is TRBD2 (5 bases). Germline CDR1 reads SGHAT; CDR2 reads FQNNGV. Trimming stripped 2 bases from V and 5 bases from J, with 22 bases between. This CDR3 contains 18 residues. CDR3 DNA sequence: TGTGCCAGCAGCTTACGAGGGAATGGAGCGATACACAACAATGAGCAGTTCTTC. Protein product: CASSLRGNGAIHNNEQFF. Full variable domain (remainder filled in from reference TRBV11-2 and TRBJ2-1): EAGVAQSPRYKIIEKRQSVAFWCNPISGHATLYWYQQILGQGPKLLIQFQNNGVVDDSQLPKDRFSAERLKGVDSTLKIQPAKLEDSAVYLCASSLRGNGAIHNNEQFFGPGTRLTVL.